This paragraph covers one T cell receptor (beta chain) sequence. The CDR3 is made up of 15 amino acids. Trimming removed 3 bases from V and 0 bases from J; junction bases left unmatched: 3. CDR1 and CDR2 (germline): SNHLY, FYNNEI. These data are taken from a study of T-cell reconstitution after alpha-beta-depleted transplantation in children. Preparing the TCRbeta library involved the use of unique molecular identifiers. MiXCR, applied by TCRdb to the PCR reads, yields one record per CDR3 protein. This table holds approximately 240,000 distinct CDR3 sequences, around 9.5% found once. This receptor was taken from a human donor who donated a stem cell graft to a child with acute lymphoblastic leukemia. The chain combines TRBV2 with TRBJ2-5, with 8 bases aligning to TRBD2. The sequences come from PBMCs from the stem cell graft donor, collected from the stem cell graft. The CDR3 DNA is TGTGCCAGCAGTGACCGGGGGGGGTACCAAGAGACCCAGTACTTC. As protein: CASSDRGGYQETQYF.